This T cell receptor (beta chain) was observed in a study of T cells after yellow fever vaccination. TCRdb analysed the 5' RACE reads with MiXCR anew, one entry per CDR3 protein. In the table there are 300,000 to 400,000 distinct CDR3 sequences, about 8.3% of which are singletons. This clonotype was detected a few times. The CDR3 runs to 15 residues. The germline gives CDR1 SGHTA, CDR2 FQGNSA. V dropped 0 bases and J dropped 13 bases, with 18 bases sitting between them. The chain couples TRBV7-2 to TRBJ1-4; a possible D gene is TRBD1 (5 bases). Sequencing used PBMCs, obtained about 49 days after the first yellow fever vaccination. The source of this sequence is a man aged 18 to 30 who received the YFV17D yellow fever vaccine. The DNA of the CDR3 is TGTGCCAGCAGCTTAGCGCCTCAGGGACCCGAGACACTGTTTTTT. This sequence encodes CASSLAPQGPETLFF.